The 32 T cell receptor beta chains below come from one sample, sequenced in a study of patients and donors after allogeneic stem cell transplantation. Using its own MiXCR run on the RT-PCR reads, TCRdb lists one record per CDR3 protein. This sample yields hundreds of thousands of distinct CDR3 sequences, of which 15% to 20% are seen a single time; roughly 7% belongs to the top ten. The sequenced sample consisted of blood, either unsorted or a sorted T cell fraction (not recorded which). Receptors originate from a human donor who was either an allogeneic HSCT recipient or a stem cell or donor lymphocyte infusion donor (not recorded which). It is not recorded whose cells these are; they may come from a transplant donor.

There are a few counts of this clonotype. CDR3: CASSFPGDPSYEQYF. In DNA form, the CDR3 reads TGCGCCAGCAGCTTCCCGGGGGACCCTTCCTACGAGCAGTACTTC. V is TRBV5-1 and J is TRBJ2-7; maybe TRBD2 (6 bases). The CDR3 is 15 residues long. V shed 2 bases and J shed 1 base, with 13 bases lying between them. Germline V gene lookup returns CDR1 SGHRS and CDR2 YFSETQ.

This clonotype was found many times. In nucleotides, the CDR3 is TGCGCCAGCAGCGTGGACAGCGCCGGCACAGATACGCAGTATTTT. Translation: CASSVDSAGTDTQYF. The V and J genes are TRBV5-1 and TRBJ2-3; possible D gene TRBD1, 6 bases. The CDR3 is 15 residues long. V lost 4 bases, J lost 1 base, and 13 bases lay in between. The V gene's germline CDR1 is SGHRS and CDR2 YFSETQ.

This clonotype was observed many times. The chain carries TRBV29-1 and TRBJ2-2; D may match TRBD1 or TRBD2 (5 bases each). V was cut by 4 bases and J by 5 bases, with 20 bases left in between. This CDR3 spans 16 amino acids. Germline-derived CDR1 and CDR2 are SQVTM and ANQGSEA. The DNA of the CDR3 is TGCAGCGTTGCCTGGCTTGGGACGCCAGCAACCGGGGAGCTGTTTTTT. Its translation: CSVAWLGTPATGELFF.

The rearrangement links TRBV10-3 to TRBJ2-2; 8 nucleotides match TRBD1. CDR1 and CDR2 (germline): ENHRY, SYGVKD. The V and J ends lost 2 bases and 0 bases, in that order; junction bases with no gene match: 2. This CDR3 region has 16 residues. CDR3 loop: CAISEIQGANTGELFF. The CDR3 nucleotides read TGTGCCATCAGTGAGATACAGGGGGCGAACACCGGGGAGCTGTTTTTT.

V gene TRBV4-3 combines with J gene TRBJ2-4, with TRBD1 matching over 7 bases. Per the germline V gene, CDR1 is LGHNA and CDR2 is YSLEER. This CDR3 spans 14 amino acids. The V gene end was trimmed by 3 bases and the J gene end by 8 bases; junction bases not matched to a gene: 7. In DNA, the CDR3 is TGCGCCAGCAGCCACCGGGACAGCGCGGACATTCAGTACTTC. This sequence encodes CASSHRDSADIQYF.

The chain carries TRBV24-1 and TRBJ2-2; D uncertain. The CDR3 is 17 amino acids. Trimming pared 3 bases from V and 3 bases from J, leaving 16 bases between. Germline-derived CDR1 and CDR2 are KGHDR and SFDVKD. CDR3 sequence reads: CATSDMGTGHYTGELFF. CDR3 DNA sequence: TGTGCCACCAGTGATATGGGTACGGGCCATTACACCGGGGAGCTGTTTTTT.

This clonotype has more than one count but fewer than ten. The chain employs TRBV20-1 and TRBJ2-1, with D possibly being TRBD1 or TRBD2 (5 bases each). This CDR3 region has 13 residues. Germline V lookup: CDR1 DFQATT, CDR2 SNEGSKA (reference sequence). In DNA, the CDR3 is TGCAGCTTCAGCCGGGACCTAGGCCATGAGCAGTTCTTC. It codes for CSFSRDLGHEQFF.

This clonotype showed up just once. V usage is TRBV12-3 or TRBV12-4 and J usage is TRBJ2-1; TRBD2 aligns across 10 bases. V was clipped by 6 bases and J by 4 bases; unmatched bases: 6. The CDR3 totals 15 residues. This CDR3 is CASRGAGGAYNEQFF. The CDR3 coding sequence is TGTGCCAGCAGGGGAGCGGGAGGGGCGTACAATGAGCAGTTCTTC.

This clonotype was observed a few times. The chain couples TRBV6-1 to TRBJ1-4; TRBD1 matches at 7 bases. Germline-derived CDR1 and CDR2 are MNHNS and SASEGT. This CDR3 region has 14 residues. The V segment lost 5 bases and the J segment 5 bases; nucleotides outside the gene matches: 5. The CDR3 protein is CASSHQGGNEKLFF. The DNA of the CDR3 is TGTGCCAGCAGTCACCAGGGGGGAAATGAAAAACTGTTTTTT.

This clonotype came up many times. The V call is TRBV20-1, the J call TRBJ1-1; 7 bases align to TRBD1. This CDR3 is built from 14 residues. Trimming cost V 7 bases and J 8 bases; bases outside gene matches: 16. The germline CDR1 and CDR2 sequences are DFQATT and SNEGSKA (reference sequence). CDR3 in DNA: TGCAGTGGACTCCAACTGGGAGGGGGCAGGGAAGCTTTCTTT. This encodes CSGLQLGGGREAFF.

There are a few counts of this clonotype. The chain couples TRBV20-1 to TRBJ2-3; the match to TRBD2 covers 8 bases. V lost 6 bases, J lost 4 bases, and 6 bases stayed unmatched. Germline CDR1 and CDR2: DFQATT and SNEGSKA (reference sequence). The CDR3 loop spans 13 amino acids. The CDR3 sequence is CSARSGGADTQYF. The CDR3 region has the DNA TGCAGTGCCCGAAGCGGGGGTGCAGATACGCAGTATTTT.

The V gene is TRBV5-5, the J gene TRBJ1-3, with 10 bases matching TRBD1. The CDR3 covers 16 residues. Losses at the gene ends were 2 bases for V and 4 bases for J; bases not matched to a gene: 6. CDR1 SGHKS and CDR2 YYEKEE come from the germline V gene (reference sequence). This chain's CDR3 is CASSFRDRGKGNTIYF. The CDR3 DNA sequence: TGTGCCAGCAGCTTTAGGGACAGGGGAAAAGGAAACACCATATATTTT.

The J gene is TRBJ2-3, the V gene TRBV30; 12 bases are a match to TRBD2. Germline loops: CDR1 GTSNPN, CDR2 SVGIG (reference sequence). With 1 base clipped from V and 3 bases from J, the junction kept 2 bases outside the gene matches. The CDR3 sequence is 15 residues long. The CDR3 coding sequence is TGTGCCTGGAGTGCGACTAGCGGGGGAACAGATACGCAGTATTTT. Protein product: CAWSATSGGTDTQYF.

This chain uses TRBV7-3 with TRBJ1-6, with a weak D call TRBD1 (5 bases). Germline V CDR1 and CDR2: SGHTA, FQGTGA. The CDR3 runs 16 residues. V lost 4 bases and J lost 3, with 13 bases in between. This CDR3 is CASSSRPGGYNSPLHF. The CDR3 DNA sequence: TGTGCCAGCAGCTCCCGTCCGGGGGGCTATAATTCACCCCTCCACTTT.

The V gene is TRBV7-2, the J gene TRBJ2-5, with 13 bases fitting TRBD2. The CDR3 has 17 amino acids. Unmatched junction bases numbered 8, after V lost 5 bases and J lost 2 bases. Germline V lookup: CDR1 SGHTA, CDR2 FQGNSA. This chain's CDR3 is CASSTSGLAGPQETQYF. For the CDR3, the DNA is TGTGCCAGCAGCACATCGGGACTAGCGGGGCCGCAAGAGACCCAGTACTTC.

The V and J genes are TRBV6-5 and TRBJ1-1; weak D call: TRBD1 (6 bases). Germline loops: CDR1 MNHEY, CDR2 SVGAGI. The CDR3 runs to 14 residues. V was cut by 2 bases and J by 0 bases, with 7 bases left in between. The CDR3 here is CASSYAGVNTEAFF. The CDR3 DNA reads TGTGCCAGCAGTTACGCAGGGGTGAACACTGAAGCTTTCTTT.

This rearrangement joins TRBV20-1 to TRBJ2-5; 7 bases line up with TRBD1. The V and J ends lost 5 bases and 2 bases, in that order; junction bases with no gene match: 14. Looked up from germline, CDR1 is DFQATT and CDR2 is SNEGSKA (reference sequence). The CDR3 runs 16 residues. CDR3 amino acids: CSAGMPGQRRQETQYF. The CDR3 DNA follows: TGCAGTGCTGGAATGCCGGGACAGAGGAGACAAGAGACCCAGTACTTC.

V is TRBV20-1 and J is TRBJ2-3; D uncertain. Germline V gives CDR1 DFQATT, CDR2 SNEGSKA (reference sequence). Trimming cost V 1 base and J 6 bases, with 2 bases left between them. CDR3 size: 10 residues. The chain's CDR3 is CSARVDTQYF. The CDR3 DNA sequence: TGCAGTGCTAGAGTGGATACGCAGTATTTT.

V and J are TRBV5-1 and TRBJ1-1; 7 nucleotides agree with TRBD1. The ends lost 5 bases at V and 1 base at J; junction bases unmatched: 8. Germline CDR1 is SGHRS and CDR2 is YFSETQ. CDR3 length: 15 residues. In nucleotides, the CDR3 is TGCGCCAGCAGTTACCGACAGGGTCGGAACACTGAAGCTTTCTTT. Residues: CASSYRQGRNTEAFF.

This clonotype has only a few counts. This chain links TRBV4-2 with TRBJ2-5; no clear D. With 0 bases removed from V and 1 base from J, the gap between germline ends came to 3 bases. CDR3 length: 13 amino acids. Germline lookup yields CDR1 LGHNA and CDR2 YNFKEQ. CDR3 bases: TGTGCCAGCAGCCAAGATCCCCAAGAGACCCAGTACTTC. This sequence encodes CASSQDPQETQYF.

The rearrangement joins TRBV11-2 to TRBJ1-4; 7 positions agree with TRBD1. The CDR3 totals 15 residues. With V trimmed by 3 bases and J by 2 bases, 3 bases remained unmatched. From germline, CDR1 is SGHAT and CDR2 FQNNGV. The CDR3 spells CASSFRGPTNEKLFF. CDR3 nucleotide sequence: TGTGCCAGCAGCTTTAGGGGGCCCACTAATGAAAAACTGTTTTTT.

The rearrangement joins TRBV11-2 to TRBJ2-2; 8 bases are a match to TRBD2. V trimming: 5 bases; J trimming: 7 bases; junction bases outside the gene matches: 9. Germline V gene lookup returns CDR1 SGHAT and CDR2 FQNNGV. The CDR3 loop spans 15 amino acids. The CDR3 DNA follows: TGTGCCAGCAGCATTCCGGGACTAGAGGTCGGGGAGCTGTTTTTT. Translation: CASSIPGLEVGELFF.

This clonotype was counted at least ten times. The chain is built from TRBV10-3 and TRBJ1-1; TRBD1 matches 7 bases. J gave up 8 bases and V 11 bases, and 5 bases lay outside the gene matches. The V gene's germline CDR1 is ENHRY and CDR2 SYGVKD. The CDR3 totals 10 residues. In DNA, the CDR3 is TGTGCCGCTGGACAGGAGGAAGCTTTCTTT. It translates to CAAGQEEAFF.

This clonotype was seen ten or more times. This chain connects TRBV12-3 or TRBV12-4 to TRBJ2-1; D may correspond to TRBD1 or TRBD2 (5 bases each). Trimming left V 6 bases short and J 6 bases short, with 18 bases between. The CDR3 loop spans 15 amino acids. The CDR3 bases are TGTGCCAGCAGCTCCGTTGGGGGACCTTTCAATGAGCAGTTCTTC. It codes for CASSSVGGPFNEQFF.

This clonotype was observed a few times. The chain combines TRBV3-1 with TRBJ1-6, with D tentatively TRBD1 (6 bases). The CDR3 totals 14 residues. Germline V gives CDR1 LGHDT, CDR2 YNNKEL (reference sequence). Trimming took 1 base from V and 10 from J, leaving 11 bases between them. CDR3 DNA: TGTGCCAGCAGCCAAGGGGGGCGTGGATCACCCCTCCACTTT. As protein: CASSQGGRGSPLHF.

In DNA form, the CDR3 reads TGTGCCAGTAGTCCCCCAGTAACCACAGATACGCAGTATTTT. Translation: CASSPPVTTDTQYF. This chain uses TRBV19 with TRBJ2-3; no firm D call. V dropped 5 bases and J dropped 2 bases, with 11 bases sitting between them. From germline, CDR1 is LNHDA and CDR2 SQIVND (reference sequence). The CDR3 is made up of 14 amino acids. The full variable domain, rest sourced from reference TRBV19 and TRBJ2-3, is DGGITQSPKYLFRKEGQNVTLSCEQNLNHDAMYWYRQDPGQGLRLIYYSQIVNDFQKGDIAEGYSVSREKKESFPLTVTSAQKNPTAFYLCASSPPVTTDTQYFGPGTRLTVL.

The V call is TRBV24-1, the J call TRBJ2-7, with 10 bases identical to TRBD2. Germline V gene data show CDR1 as KGHDR and CDR2 as SFDVKD. V was clipped by 3 bases and J by 8 bases; unmatched bases: 9. This CDR3 comprises 15 residues. The CDR3 DNA sequence: TGTGCCACCAGTGATATCGGGCTAGCGGGAGAGAAGCAGTACTTC. It encodes CATSDIGLAGEKQYF.

V usage is TRBV5-5 and J usage is TRBJ1-2, with D unresolved. CDR1 SGHKS and CDR2 YYEKEE come from the germline V gene (reference sequence). CDR3 length: 14 residues. V was shortened by 0 bases and J by 1 base, with 7 bases between the two germline ends. CDR3 coding DNA: TGTGCCAGCAGCTTGGAGCACTTTAACTATGGCTACACCTTC. Translating gives CASSLEHFNYGYTF. Looking up the rest from reference TRBV5-5 and TRBJ1-2 gives the full variable domain: DAGVTQSPTHLIKTRGQQVTLRCSPISGHKSVSWYQQVLGQGPQFIFQYYEKEERGRGNFPDRFSARQFPNYSSELNVNALLLGDSALYLCASSLEHFNYGYTFGSGTRLTVV.

The V gene is TRBV11-3, the J gene TRBJ2-5; D is unclear. V was pared by 2 bases and J by 5 bases, with 12 bases between. This CDR3 has 14 amino acids. Germline values: CDR1 SGHNT, CDR2 YENEEA. CDR3 DNA sequence: TGTGCCAGCAGCTTACCTTTTTCTGGGGAGACCCAGTACTTC. Translating it yields CASSLPFSGETQYF.

This chain uses TRBV20-1 with TRBJ1-5, with 7 bases fitting TRBD1. The junction had 5 bases not matched to a gene; V was cut back by 2 bases and J by 7 bases. This CDR3 is built from 13 residues. Germline V gives CDR1 DFQATT, CDR2 SNEGSKA (reference sequence). CDR3 nucleotides: TGCAGTGCTAGATTGACAGGGAGCCAGCCCCAGCATTTT. This sequence encodes CSARLTGSQPQHF.

CDR3 residues: CASSYRDGGAYGYTF. The CDR3 DNA is TGTGCCAGCAGTTACCGCGATGGGGGAGCGTATGGCTACACCTTC. The J gene is TRBJ1-2, the V gene TRBV6-5, with a tentative D call TRBD1 (5 bases). In germline, CDR1 is MNHEY, CDR2 SVGAGI. The CDR3 loop spans 15 amino acids. The V end was cut by 2 bases, the J end by 5 bases, with 15 bases between.

This clonotype was seen ten or more times. The genes are TRBV20-1 and TRBJ2-3; D is perhaps TRBD1 (6 bases). This CDR3 contains 14 residues. CDR1 is DFQATT, CDR2 SNEGSKA, per germline (reference sequence). V was trimmed by 4 bases and J by 2 bases, leaving 13 bases between them. The CDR3: CSANPDSATDTQYF. The CDR3, as DNA: TGCAGTGCTAACCCGGACAGTGCCACAGATACGCAGTATTTT.